This is a list of T cell receptor beta chains from one sample in a study of cytomegalovirus exposure and HLA in healthy donors. Libraries were prepared by immunoSEQ multiplex PCR; TCRdb keeps only in-frame clonotypes and omits some of them. This sample has about 92,000 clones; 84% occur once, and the top ten carry roughly 5.5%. Sequenced material: PBMCs. All receptors come from a young woman in good health and CMV-seropositive. Both conserved end residues are trimmed from each CDR3.

J gene,V gene,CDR3 protein
TRBJ2-2,TRBV7-9,ASSPPGVRGFGELF
TRBJ1-1,TRBV27,ASSTQVLNTEAF
TRBJ2-1,TRBV28,ASSFPSRGDGQGISYNEQF
TRBJ2-5,TRBV6-5,ASSYMGLAGETQY
TRBJ2-1,TRBV7-9,ASSNGGNGNEQF
TRBJ2-5,TRBV5-4,ASSSTRGLEETQY
TRBJ2-6,TRBV5-1,ASSPSSGANVLT
TRBJ2-5,TRBV7-8,ASSLADRTQETQY
TRBJ2-5,TRBV2,ASSDLVLAGVETQY
TRBJ1-1,TRBV6-5,ASSSQGLSEAF
TRBJ2-1,TRBV7-8,ASTLAVSYNEQF
TRBJ1-3,TRBV28,ASSNPRNTIY
TRBJ1-2,TRBV4-1,ASTSGAGRRIYGYT
TRBJ2-4,TRBV2,ASSEAGLVT
TRBJ1-6,TRBV4-2,ASSLEKGVGSPLH
TRBJ1-1,TRBV5-1,ASSLNPQVPNTEAF
TRBJ2-7,TRBV9,ASSGGPVPYEQY
TRBJ1-5,TRBV2,ASSVGRGNQPQH
TRBJ2-5,TRBV6-5,ASRKEGTGSTQY
TRBJ2-2,TRBV7-2,ASRLGGDTGELF
TRBJ2-7,TRBV4-1,ASSQAVLAGSYEQY
TRBJ1-1,TRBV19,AAKNRGGTEAF
TRBJ1-1,TRBV6-5,ASSADSRAEAF
TRBJ2-3,TRBV13,ASSVGAEISTDTQY
TRBJ2-7,TRBV5-1,ASSLAGQPYEQY
TRBJ1-5,TRBV7-8,ASSADRFGNQPQH
TRBJ1-3,TRBV4-1,ASSQDELGNTIY
TRBJ2-7,TRBV6-1,ASSEGRAALYEQY
TRBJ1-2,TRBV6-4,ASSEGQGDGYT
TRBJ1-3,TRBV2,ATKDTGGNTIY
TRBJ1-1,TRBV7-9,ASSPTREAF
TRBJ1-5,TRBV28,ASRSTGYGNQPQH
TRBJ1-3,TRBV2,ASSESRGSYTIY
TRBJ2-1,TRBV13,ASSLDRYNEQF
TRBJ2-7,TRBV5-4,ASSISGRGYEQY
TRBJ1-3,TRBV5-6,ASSLGVGFSSGNTIY
TRBJ2-7,TRBV4-1,ASSRQGADYEQY
TRBJ2-1,TRBV5-7,ASSVEASGRVDSYNEQF
TRBJ2-3,TRBV4-1,ASSQRGLAGGNTDTQY
TRBJ1-2,TRBV5-6,ASSSWTGVGYT
TRBJ2-7,TRBV29-1,SASLAGGSIGEQY
TRBJ1-2,TRBV5-1,ASSLEGGGSGYT
TRBJ1-2,TRBV4-2,ASSQTQANYGYT
TRBJ1-1,TRBV19,ASSIFSWGGEIEAF
TRBJ2-7,TRBV28,ASNKQGYEQY
TRBJ2-7,TRBV30,APTAGSYEQY
TRBJ2-1,TRBV5-1,ASSPPTSGGYNEQF
TRBJ1-2,TRBV10-2,ASSESISGTFLGYT